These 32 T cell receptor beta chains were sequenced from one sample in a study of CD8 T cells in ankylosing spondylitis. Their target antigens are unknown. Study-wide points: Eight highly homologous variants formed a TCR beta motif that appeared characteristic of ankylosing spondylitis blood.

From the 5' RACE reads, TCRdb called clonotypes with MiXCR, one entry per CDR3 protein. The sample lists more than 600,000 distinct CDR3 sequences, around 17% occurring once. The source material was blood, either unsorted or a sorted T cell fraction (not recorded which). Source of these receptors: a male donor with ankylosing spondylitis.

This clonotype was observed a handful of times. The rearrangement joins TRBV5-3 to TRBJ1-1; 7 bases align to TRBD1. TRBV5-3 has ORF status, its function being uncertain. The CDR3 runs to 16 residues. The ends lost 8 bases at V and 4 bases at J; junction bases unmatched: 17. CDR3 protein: CASSPRDSQRGTEAFF. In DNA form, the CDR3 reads TGTGCCAGCAGCCCTAGGGACAGCCAAAGAGGCACTGAAGCTTTCTTT.

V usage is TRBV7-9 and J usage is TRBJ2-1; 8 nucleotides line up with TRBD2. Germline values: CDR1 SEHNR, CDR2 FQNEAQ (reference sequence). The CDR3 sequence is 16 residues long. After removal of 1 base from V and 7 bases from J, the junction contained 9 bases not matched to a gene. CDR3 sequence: CASSLGGGRPINEQFF. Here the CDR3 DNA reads TGTGCCAGCAGCTTAGGGGGCGGGAGGCCGATAAATGAGCAGTTCTTC.

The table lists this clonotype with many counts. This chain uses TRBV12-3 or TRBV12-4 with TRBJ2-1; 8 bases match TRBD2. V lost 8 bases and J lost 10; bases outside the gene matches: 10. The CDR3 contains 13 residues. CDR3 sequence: CASRIKGGREQFF. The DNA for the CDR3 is TGTGCCAGCCGGATTAAGGGCGGGAGGGAGCAGTTCTTC.

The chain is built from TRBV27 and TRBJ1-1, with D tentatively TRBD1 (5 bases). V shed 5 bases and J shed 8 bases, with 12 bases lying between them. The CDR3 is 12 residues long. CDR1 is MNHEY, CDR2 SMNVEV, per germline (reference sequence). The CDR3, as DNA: TGTGCCAGCAGTACCTCCGGGGGGGAAGCTTTCTTT. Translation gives CASSTSGGEAFF.

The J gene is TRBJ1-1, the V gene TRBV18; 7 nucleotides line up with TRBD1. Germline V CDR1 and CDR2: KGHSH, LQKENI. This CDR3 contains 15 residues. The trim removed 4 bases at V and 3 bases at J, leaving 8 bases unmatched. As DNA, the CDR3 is TGTGCCAGCTCACGCGGGGGAGGGGGCTACACTGAAGCTTTCTTT. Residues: CASSRGGGGYTEAFF.

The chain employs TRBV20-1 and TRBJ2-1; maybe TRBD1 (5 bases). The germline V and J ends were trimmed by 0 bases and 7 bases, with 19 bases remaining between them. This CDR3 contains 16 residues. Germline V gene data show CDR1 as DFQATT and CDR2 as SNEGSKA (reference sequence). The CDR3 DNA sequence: TGCAGTGCTAGAGATGGGGCAGGAAGTGGAGCGAATGAGCAGTTCTTC. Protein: CSARDGAGSGANEQFF.

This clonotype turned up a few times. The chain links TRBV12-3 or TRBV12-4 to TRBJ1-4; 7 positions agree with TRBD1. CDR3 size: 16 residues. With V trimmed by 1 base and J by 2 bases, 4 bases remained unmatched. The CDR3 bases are TGTGCCAGCAGTTTAGGAGACAGGGCCACTAATGAAAAACTGTTTTTT. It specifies CASSLGDRATNEKLFF.

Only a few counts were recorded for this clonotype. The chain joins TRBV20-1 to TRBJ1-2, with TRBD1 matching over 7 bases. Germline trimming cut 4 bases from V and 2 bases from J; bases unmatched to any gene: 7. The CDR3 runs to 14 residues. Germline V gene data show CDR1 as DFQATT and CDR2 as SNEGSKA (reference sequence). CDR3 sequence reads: CSATRQGGNYGYTF. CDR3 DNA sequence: TGCAGTGCTACCCGACAGGGTGGAAACTATGGCTACACCTTC.

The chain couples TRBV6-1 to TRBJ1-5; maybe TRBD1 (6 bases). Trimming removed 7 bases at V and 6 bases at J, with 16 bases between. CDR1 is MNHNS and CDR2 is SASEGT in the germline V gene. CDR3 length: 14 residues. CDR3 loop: CASMDSEATQPQHF. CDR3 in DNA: TGTGCCAGCATGGACAGTGAGGCGACTCAGCCCCAGCATTTT.

DNA for the CDR3: TGTGCCAGCAGCCAAGGCTGGGAATGGGAGACCCAGTACTTC. Protein sequence: CASSQGWEWETQYF. J is TRBJ2-5 and V is TRBV3-1, with D hard to call. CDR1 and CDR2 (germline): LGHDT, YNNKEL (reference sequence). Trimming cost V 1 base and J 5 bases, with 11 bases left between them. The CDR3 contains 14 residues.

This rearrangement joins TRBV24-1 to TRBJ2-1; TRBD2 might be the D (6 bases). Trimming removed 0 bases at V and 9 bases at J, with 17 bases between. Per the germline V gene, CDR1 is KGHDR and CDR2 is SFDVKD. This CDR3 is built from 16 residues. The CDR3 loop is CATSDLDPGAGSEQFF. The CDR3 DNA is TGTGCCACCAGTGATTTGGATCCGGGAGCGGGCAGTGAGCAGTTCTTC.

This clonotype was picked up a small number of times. The CDR3 is CASSPIGTGNTIYF. In DNA form, the CDR3 reads TGCGCCAGCAGCCCGATAGGAACTGGAAACACCATATATTTT. The rearrangement uses TRBV4-1 and TRBJ1-3; D unresolved. Trimming took 4 bases from V and 2 from J, leaving 9 bases between them. This CDR3 contains 14 residues. Germline-derived CDR1 and CDR2 are MGHRA and YSYEKL.

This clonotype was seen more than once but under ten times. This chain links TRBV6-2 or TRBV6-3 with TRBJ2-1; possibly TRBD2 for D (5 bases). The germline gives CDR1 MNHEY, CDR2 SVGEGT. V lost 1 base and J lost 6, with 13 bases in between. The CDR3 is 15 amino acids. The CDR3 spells CASSYLTEGANEQFF. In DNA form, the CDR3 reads TGTGCCAGCAGTTACTTAACAGAGGGTGCCAATGAGCAGTTCTTC.

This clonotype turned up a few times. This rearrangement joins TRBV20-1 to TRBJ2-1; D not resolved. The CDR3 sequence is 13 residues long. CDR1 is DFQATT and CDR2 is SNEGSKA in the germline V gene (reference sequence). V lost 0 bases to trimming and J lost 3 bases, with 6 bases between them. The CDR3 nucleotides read TGCAGTGCTAGAGATCCGATCTACAATGAGCAGTTCTTC. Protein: CSARDPIYNEQFF.

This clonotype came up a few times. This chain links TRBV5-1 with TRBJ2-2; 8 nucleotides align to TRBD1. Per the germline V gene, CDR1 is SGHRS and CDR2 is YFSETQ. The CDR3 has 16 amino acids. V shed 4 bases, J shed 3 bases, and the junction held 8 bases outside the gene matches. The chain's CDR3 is CASSESRGQDTGELFF. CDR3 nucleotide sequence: TGCGCCAGCAGCGAGTCCAGGGGGCAGGACACCGGGGAGCTGTTTTTT.

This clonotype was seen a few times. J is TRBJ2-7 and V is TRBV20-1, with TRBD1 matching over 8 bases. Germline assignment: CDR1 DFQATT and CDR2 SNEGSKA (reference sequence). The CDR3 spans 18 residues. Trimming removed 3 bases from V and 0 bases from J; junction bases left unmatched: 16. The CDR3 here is CSARKRNTGQASSYEQYF. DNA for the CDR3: TGCAGTGCTAGGAAAAGAAATACGGGACAGGCGAGCTCCTACGAGCAGTACTTC.

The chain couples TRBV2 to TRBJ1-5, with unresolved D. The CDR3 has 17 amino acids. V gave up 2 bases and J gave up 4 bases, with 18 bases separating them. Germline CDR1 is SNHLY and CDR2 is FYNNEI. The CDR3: CASSEMALATDNQPQHF. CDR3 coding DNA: TGTGCCAGCAGTGAAATGGCCTTGGCGACGGATAATCAGCCCCAGCATTTT.

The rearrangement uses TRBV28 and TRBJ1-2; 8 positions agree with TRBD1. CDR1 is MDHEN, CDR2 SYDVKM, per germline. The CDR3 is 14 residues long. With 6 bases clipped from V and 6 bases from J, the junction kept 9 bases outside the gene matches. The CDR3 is CASRTIDRGDGYTF. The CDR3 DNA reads TGTGCCAGCAGAACAATCGACAGGGGCGATGGCTACACCTTC.

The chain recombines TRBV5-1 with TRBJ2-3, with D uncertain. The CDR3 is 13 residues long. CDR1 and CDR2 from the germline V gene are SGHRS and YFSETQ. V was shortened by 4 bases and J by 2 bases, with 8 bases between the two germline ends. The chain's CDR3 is CASSPQSTDTQYF. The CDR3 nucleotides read TGCGCCAGCAGCCCTCAATCCACAGATACGCAGTATTTT.

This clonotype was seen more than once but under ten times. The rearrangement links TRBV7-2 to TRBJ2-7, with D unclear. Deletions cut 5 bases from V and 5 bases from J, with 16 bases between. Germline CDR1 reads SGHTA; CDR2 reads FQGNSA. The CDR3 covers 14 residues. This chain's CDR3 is CASSRPQSSNEQYF. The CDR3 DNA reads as TGTGCCAGCAGCCGCCCTCAGTCTTCGAACGAGCAGTACTTC.

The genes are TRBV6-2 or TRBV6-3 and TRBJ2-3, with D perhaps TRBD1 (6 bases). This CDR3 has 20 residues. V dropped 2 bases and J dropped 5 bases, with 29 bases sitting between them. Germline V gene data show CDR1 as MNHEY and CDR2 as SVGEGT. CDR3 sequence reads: CASSYPRNLPWDIQGDTQYF. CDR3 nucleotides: TGTGCCAGCAGTTACCCCAGAAACCTCCCTTGGGACATTCAAGGAGATACGCAGTATTTT.

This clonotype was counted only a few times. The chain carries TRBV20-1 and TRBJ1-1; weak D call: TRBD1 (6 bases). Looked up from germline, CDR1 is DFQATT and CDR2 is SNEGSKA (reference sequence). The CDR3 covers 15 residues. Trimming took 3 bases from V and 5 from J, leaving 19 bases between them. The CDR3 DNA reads TGCAGTGCTAGGAATTCGGGGGGCCGGGGGACTGAAGCTTTCTTT. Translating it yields CSARNSGGRGTEAFF.

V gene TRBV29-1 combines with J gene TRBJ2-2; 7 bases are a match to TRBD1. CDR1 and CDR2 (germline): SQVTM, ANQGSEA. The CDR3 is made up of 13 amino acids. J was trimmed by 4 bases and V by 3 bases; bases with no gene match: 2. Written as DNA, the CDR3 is TGCAGCGTTGACGCAGGGGGCACCGGGGAGCTGTTTTTT. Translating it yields CSVDAGGTGELFF.

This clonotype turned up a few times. The CDR3 here is CASSRDSPYGYTF. CDR3 bases: TGTGCCAGCAGTCGGGACAGTCCCTATGGCTACACCTTC. The rearrangement joins TRBV2 to TRBJ1-2; 7 bases align to TRBD1. Germline V gives CDR1 SNHLY, CDR2 FYNNEI. The CDR3 length is 13 residues. J lost 4 bases, V lost 5 bases, and 4 bases had no gene match.

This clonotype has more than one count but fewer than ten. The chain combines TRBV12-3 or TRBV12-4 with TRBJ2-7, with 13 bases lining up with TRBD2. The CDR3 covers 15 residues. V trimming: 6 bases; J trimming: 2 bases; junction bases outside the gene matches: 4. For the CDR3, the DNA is TGTGCCAGCAGCCAACTAGCGGGAGGGCCCTACGAGCAGTACTTC. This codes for CASSQLAGGPYEQYF.

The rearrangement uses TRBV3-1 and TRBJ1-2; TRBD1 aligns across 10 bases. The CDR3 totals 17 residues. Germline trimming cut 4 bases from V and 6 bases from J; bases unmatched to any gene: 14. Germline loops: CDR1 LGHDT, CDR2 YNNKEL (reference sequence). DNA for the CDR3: TGTGCCAGCAGCCGCACTCACGGACAGGGGGGTTCGAATGGCTACACCTTC. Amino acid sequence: CASSRTHGQGGSNGYTF.

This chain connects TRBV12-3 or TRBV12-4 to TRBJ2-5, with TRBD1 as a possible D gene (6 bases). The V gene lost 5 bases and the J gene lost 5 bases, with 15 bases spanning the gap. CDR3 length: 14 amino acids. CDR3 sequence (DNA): TGTGCCAGCAGTCCGGGACCGCAGGGGGAGACCCAGTACTTC. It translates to CASSPGPQGETQYF.

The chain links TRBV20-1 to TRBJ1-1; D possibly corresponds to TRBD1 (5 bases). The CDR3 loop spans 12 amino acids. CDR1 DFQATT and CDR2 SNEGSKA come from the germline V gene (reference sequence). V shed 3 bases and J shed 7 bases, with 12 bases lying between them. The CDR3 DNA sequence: TGCAGTGCTAGTGGTCCGGGGGGTGAAGCTTTCTTT. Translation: CSASGPGGEAFF.

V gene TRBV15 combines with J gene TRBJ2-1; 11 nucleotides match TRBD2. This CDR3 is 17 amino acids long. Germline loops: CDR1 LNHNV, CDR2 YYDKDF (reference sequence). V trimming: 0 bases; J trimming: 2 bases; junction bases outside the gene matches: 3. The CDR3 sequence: CATSRDLLAGAYNEQFF. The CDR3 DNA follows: TGTGCCACCAGCAGAGATCTACTAGCGGGGGCCTACAATGAGCAGTTCTTC. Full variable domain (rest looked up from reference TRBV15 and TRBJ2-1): DAMVIQNPRYQVTQFGKPVTLSCSQTLNHNVMYWYQQKSSQAPKLLFHYYDKDFNNEADTPDNFQSRRPNTSFCFLDIRSPGLGDTAMYLCATSRDLLAGAYNEQFFGPGTRLTVL.

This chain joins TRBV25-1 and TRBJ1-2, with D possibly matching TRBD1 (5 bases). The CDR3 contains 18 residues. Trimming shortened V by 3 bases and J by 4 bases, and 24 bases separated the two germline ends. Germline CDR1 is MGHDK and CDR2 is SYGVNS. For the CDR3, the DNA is TGTGCCAGCAGTGATAGCAAGGGGTCCAAGGCCGAATTCTATGGCTACACCTTC. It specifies CASSDSKGSKAEFYGYTF.

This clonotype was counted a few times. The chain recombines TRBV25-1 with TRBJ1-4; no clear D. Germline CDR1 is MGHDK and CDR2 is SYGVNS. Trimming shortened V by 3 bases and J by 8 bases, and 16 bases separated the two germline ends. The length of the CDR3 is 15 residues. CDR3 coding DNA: TGTGCCAGCAGTGACTCCCGGGTCCCTCTCGAAAAACTGTTTTTT. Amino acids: CASSDSRVPLEKLFF.

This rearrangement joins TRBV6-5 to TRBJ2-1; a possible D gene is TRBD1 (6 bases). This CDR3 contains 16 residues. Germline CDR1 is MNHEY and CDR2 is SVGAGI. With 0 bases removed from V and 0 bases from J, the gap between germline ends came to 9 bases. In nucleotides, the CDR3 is TGTGCCAGCAGTTACTCCCCGGACAGCTCCTACAATGAGCAGTTCTTC. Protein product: CASSYSPDSSYNEQFF.